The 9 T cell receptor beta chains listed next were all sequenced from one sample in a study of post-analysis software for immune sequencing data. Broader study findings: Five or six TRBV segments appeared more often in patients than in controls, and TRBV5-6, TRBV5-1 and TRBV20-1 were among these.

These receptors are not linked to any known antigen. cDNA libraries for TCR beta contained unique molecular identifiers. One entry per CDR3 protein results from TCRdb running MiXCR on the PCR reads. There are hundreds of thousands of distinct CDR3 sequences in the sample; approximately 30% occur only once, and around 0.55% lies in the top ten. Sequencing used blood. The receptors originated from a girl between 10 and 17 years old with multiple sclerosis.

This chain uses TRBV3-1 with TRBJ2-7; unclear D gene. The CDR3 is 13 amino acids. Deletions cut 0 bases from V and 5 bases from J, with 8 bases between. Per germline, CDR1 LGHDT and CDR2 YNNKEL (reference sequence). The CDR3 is CASSQEYADEQYF. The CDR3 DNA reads TGTGCCAGCAGCCAAGAGTACGCGGACGAGCAGTACTTC.

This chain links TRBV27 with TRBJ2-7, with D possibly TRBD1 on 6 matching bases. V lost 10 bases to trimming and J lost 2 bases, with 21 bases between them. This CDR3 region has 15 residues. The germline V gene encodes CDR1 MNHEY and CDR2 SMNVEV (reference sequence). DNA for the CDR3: TGTGCCACCTCACCCACGGGACACCTAGCCTACGAGCAGTACTTC. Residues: CATSPTGHLAYEQYF.

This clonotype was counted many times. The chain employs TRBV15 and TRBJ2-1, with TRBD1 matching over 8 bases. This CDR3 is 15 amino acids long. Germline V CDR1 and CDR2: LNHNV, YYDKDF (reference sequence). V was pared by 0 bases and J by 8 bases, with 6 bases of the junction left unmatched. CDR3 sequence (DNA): TGTGCCACCAGCAGAGATTCAGGGGGCTGGGATGAGCAGTTCTTC. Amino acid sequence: CATSRDSGGWDEQFF.

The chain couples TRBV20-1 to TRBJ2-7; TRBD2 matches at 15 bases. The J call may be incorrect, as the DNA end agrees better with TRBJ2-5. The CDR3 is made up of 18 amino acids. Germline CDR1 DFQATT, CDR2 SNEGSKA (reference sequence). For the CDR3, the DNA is TGCAGTGCTAGAGCCCCGATGGGAGCGGGACTAGCGGGAGGGACCCAGTACTTC. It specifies CSARAPMGAGLAGGTQYF.

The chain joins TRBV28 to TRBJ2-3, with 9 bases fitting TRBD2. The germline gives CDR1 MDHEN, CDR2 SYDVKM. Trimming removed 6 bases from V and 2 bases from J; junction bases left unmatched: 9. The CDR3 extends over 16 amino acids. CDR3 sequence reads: CASRASGVTHTDTQYF. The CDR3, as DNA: TGTGCCAGCAGAGCTAGCGGGGTCACTCACACAGATACGCAGTATTTT.

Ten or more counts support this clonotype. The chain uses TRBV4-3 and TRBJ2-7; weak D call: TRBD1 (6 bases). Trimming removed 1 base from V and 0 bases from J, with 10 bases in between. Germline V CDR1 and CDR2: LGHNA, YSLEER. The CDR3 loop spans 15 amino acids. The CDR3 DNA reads TGCGCCAGCAGCCAAGGGACAGACAACTCCTACGAGCAGTACTTC. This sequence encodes CASSQGTDNSYEQYF.

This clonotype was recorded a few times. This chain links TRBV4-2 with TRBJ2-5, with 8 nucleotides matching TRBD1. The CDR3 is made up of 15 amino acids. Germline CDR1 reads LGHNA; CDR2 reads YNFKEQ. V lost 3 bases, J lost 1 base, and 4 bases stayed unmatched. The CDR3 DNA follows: TGTGCCAGCAGCCAGGCCGACAGGGGCCAAGAGACCCAGTACTTC. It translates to CASSQADRGQETQYF.

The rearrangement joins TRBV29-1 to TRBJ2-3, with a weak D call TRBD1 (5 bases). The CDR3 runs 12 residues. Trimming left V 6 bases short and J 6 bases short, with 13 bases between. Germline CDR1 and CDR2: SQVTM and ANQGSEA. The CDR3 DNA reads TGCAGCGTGAGCAGGGTTTTCGATACGCAGTATTTT. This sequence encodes CSVSRVFDTQYF.

CDR3 nucleotide sequence: TGCAGTGCTTGCCACAGGAGCACAGATACGCAGTATTTT. Protein: CSACHRSTDTQYF. J is TRBJ2-3 and V is TRBV20-1; D is perhaps TRBD1 (5 bases). The CDR3 contains 13 residues. Trimming took off 5 bases at V and 0 bases at J, with 9 bases between the two ends. Germline CDR1 DFQATT, CDR2 SNEGSKA (reference sequence).